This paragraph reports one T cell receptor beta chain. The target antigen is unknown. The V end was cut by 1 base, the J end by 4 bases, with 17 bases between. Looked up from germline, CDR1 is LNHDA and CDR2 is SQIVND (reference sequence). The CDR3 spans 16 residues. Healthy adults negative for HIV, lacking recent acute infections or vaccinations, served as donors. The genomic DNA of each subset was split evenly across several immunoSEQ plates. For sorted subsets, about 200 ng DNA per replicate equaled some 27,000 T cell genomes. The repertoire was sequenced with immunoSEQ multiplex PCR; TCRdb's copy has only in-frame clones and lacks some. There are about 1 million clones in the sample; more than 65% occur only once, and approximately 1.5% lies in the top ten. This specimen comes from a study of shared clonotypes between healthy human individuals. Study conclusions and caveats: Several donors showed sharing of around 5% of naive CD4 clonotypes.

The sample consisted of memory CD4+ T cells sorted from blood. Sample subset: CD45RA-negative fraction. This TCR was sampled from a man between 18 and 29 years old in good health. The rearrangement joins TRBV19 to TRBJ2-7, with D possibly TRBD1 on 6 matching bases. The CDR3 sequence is CASSIVLGRGEYEQYF. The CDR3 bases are TGTGCCAGTAGTATAGTGCTGGGCAGGGGAGAGTACGAGCAGTACTTC.